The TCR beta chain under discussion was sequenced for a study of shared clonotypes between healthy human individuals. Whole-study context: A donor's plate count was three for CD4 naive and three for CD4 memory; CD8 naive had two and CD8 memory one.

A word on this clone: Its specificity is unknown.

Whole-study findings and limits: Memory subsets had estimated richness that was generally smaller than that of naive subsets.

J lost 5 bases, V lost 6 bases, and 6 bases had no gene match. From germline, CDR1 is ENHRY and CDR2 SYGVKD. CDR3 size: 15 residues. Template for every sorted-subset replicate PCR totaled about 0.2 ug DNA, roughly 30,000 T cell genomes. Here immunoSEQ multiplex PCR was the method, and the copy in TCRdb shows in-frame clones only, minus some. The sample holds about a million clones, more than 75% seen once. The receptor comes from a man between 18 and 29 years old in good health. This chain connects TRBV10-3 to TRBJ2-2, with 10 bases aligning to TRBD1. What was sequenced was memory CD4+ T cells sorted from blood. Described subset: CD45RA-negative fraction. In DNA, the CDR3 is TGTGCCATCAGAACGGACAGGGGGAAAACCGGGGAGCTGTTTTTT. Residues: CAIRTDRGKTGELFF.